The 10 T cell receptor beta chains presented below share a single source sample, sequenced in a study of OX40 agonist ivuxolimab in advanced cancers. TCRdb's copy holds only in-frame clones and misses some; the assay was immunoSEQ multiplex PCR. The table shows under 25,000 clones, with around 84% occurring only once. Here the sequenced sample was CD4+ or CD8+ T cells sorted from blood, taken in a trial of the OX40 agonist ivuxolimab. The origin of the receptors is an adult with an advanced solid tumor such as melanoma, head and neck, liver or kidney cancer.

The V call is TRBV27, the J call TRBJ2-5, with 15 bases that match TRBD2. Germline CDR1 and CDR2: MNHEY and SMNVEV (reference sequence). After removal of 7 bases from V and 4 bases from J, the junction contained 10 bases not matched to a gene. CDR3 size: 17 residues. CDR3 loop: CASIRAGLAGGSETQYF. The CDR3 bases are TGTGCCAGCATTCGGGCGGGACTAGCGGGAGGTTCAGAGACCCAGTACTTC.

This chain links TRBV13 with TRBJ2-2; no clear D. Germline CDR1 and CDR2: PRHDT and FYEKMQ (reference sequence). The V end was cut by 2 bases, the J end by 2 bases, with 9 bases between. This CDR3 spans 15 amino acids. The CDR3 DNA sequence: TGTGCCAGCAGCTTACCAGGAAGCAACACCGGGGAGCTGTTTTTT. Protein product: CASSLPGSNTGELFF.

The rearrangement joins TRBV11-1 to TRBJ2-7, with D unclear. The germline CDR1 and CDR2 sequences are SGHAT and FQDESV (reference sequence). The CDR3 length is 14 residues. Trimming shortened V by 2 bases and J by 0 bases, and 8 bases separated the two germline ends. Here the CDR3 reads CASSLYSYSYEQYF. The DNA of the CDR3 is TGTGCCAGCAGCTTATACTCTTACTCCTACGAGCAGTACTTC.

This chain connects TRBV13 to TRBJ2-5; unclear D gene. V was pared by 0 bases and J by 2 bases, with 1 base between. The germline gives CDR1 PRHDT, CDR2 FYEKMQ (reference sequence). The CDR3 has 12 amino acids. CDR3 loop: CASSLGQETQYF. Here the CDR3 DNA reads TGTGCCAGCAGCTTAGGTCAAGAGACCCAGTACTTC.

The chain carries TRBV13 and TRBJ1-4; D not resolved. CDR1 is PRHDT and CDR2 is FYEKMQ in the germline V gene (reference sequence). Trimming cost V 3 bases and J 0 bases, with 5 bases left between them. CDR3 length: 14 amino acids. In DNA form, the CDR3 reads TGTGCCAGCAGCTTCGCTGCAACTAATGAAAAACTGTTTTTT. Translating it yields CASSFAATNEKLFF.

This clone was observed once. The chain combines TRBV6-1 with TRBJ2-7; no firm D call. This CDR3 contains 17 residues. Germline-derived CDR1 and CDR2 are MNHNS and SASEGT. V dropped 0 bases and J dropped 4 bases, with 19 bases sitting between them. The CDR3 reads CASSEARAFLAFYEQYF. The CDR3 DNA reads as TGTGCCAGCAGTGAAGCCCGGGCCTTCCTTGCATTTTACGAGCAGTACTTC.

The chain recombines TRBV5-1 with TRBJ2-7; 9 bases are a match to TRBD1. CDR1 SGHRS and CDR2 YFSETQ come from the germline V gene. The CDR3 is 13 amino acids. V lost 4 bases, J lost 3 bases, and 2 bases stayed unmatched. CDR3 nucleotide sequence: TGCGCCAGCAGCGCGACAGGGGGCTACGAGCAGTACTTC. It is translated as CASSATGGYEQYF.

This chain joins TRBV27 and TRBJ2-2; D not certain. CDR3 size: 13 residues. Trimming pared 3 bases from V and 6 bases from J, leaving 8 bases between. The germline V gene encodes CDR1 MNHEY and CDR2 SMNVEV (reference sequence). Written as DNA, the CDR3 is TGTGCCAGCAGTTTGTGGTTTCCCGGGGAGCTGTTTTTT. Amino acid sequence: CASSLWFPGELFF.

This chain's CDR3 is CASSTPLSGAYNEQFF. Written as DNA, the CDR3 is TGTGCCAGCAGCACACCCCTTAGCGGGGCCTACAATGAGCAGTTCTTC. The J gene is TRBJ2-1, the V gene TRBV9, with TRBD2 matching 8 bases. The CDR3 contains 16 residues. Germline V CDR1 and CDR2: SGDLS, YYNGEE. V was pared by 4 bases and J by 2 bases, with 8 bases of the junction left unmatched.

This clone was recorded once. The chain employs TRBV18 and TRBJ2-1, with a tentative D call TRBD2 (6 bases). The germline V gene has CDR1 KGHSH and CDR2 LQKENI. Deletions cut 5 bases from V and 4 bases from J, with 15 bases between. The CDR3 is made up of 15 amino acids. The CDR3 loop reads CASSTQTGVYNEQFF. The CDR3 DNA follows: TGTGCCAGCTCAACCCAGACGGGGGTTTACAATGAGCAGTTCTTC. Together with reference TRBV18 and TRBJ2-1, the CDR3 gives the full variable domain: NAGVMQNPRHLVRRRGQEARLRCSPMKGHSHVYWYRQLPEEGLKFMVYLQKENIIDESGMPKERFSAEFPKEGPSILRIQQVVRGDSAAYFCASSTQTGVYNEQFFGPGTRLTVL.